A single T cell receptor (beta chain) is shown here with its context. Its matching antigen is unknown. Trimming pared 1 base from V and 11 bases from J, leaving 11 bases between. The germline V gene has CDR1 GTSNPN and CDR2 SVGIG (reference sequence). The CDR3 sequence is 11 residues long. The data stem from a study of cytomegalovirus exposure and HLA in healthy donors. Study details: The 95 to 150 validation repertoires were produced on the same platform as the 700 or so repertoires of the first cohort. This was reported in a later analysis.

Clones were sequenced by immunoSEQ multiplex PCR, and TCRdb holds only the in-frame ones, with some missing. The top ten hold around 1.7% of the sample, which has some 70,000 clones, around 89% seen once. Study-wide results and limits: The study flagged approximately 180 TCR beta chains as cytomegalovirus-associated. In vitro confirmation showed a few CMV-associated chains to be CMV antigen specific.

The sequence was collected from a woman aged 18-29 years in good health and CMV-seronegative. The specimen sequenced was PBMCs. The J gene is TRBJ1-2, the V gene TRBV30, with D possibly being TRBD1 (5 bases). CDR3 DNA: TGTGCCTGGAGTGGGGGGGTCTTGTACACCTTC. Residues: CAWSGGVLYTF.